These 17 T cell receptor beta chains came from one sample sequenced in a study of T cell changes during pregnancy in multiple sclerosis (dated by TCRdb to the late 2010s). Library preparation was by the immunoSEQ multiplex PCR assay. TCRdb mirrors the immuneACCESS table, restricted to in-frame sequences. Some clones are absent from its copies; in checked studies, under half trace to an unresolved V gene, and the reason for the others is unknown. The sample yields around 35,000 clones; approximately 90% were counted once. The ten most abundant clones make up about 0.4% of the sample. Here the sequenced sample was CD4+ T cells from peripheral blood mononuclear cells, taken in the second trimester of pregnancy. The receptors were sampled from a female donor with multiple sclerosis, enrolled in a pregnancy study.

This clone was detected only a few times. The rearrangement joins TRBV30 to TRBJ1-3, with 8 bases fitting TRBD1. V lost 4 bases and J lost 0; bases outside the gene matches: 5. Germline loops: CDR1 GTSNPN, CDR2 SVGIG (reference sequence). This CDR3 is 15 amino acids long. The chain's CDR3 is CAWISTGGSGNTIYF. The CDR3 bases are TGTGCCTGGATCTCAACAGGGGGCTCTGGAAACACCATATATTTT.

This chain connects TRBV23-1 to TRBJ1-6, with D possibly TRBD1 on 6 matching bases. TRBV23-1 counts as an open reading frame of uncertain function. This CDR3 is 17 amino acids long. V dropped 3 bases and J dropped 6 bases, with 18 bases sitting between them. The CDR3 DNA is TGCGCCAGCAGTCAGGATCAGGGGCTGGTTGGTAATTCACCCCTCCACTTT. Protein sequence: CASSQDQGLVGNSPLHF.

The gene calls are TRBV6-5 and TRBJ1-2; 10 nucleotides match TRBD1. The germline CDR1 and CDR2 sequences are MNHEY and SVGAGI. The CDR3 has 14 residues. After removal of 2 bases from V and 8 bases from J, the junction contained 5 bases not matched to a gene. The CDR3 nucleotides are TGTGCCAGCAGTTACGGGACAGGGGTAGGGGGCTACACCTTC. It yields the protein CASSYGTGVGGYTF.

The chain couples TRBV7-9 to TRBJ1-5, with D possibly being TRBD1 (5 bases). The germline CDR1 and CDR2 sequences are SEHNR and FQNEAQ (reference sequence). With 6 bases removed from V and 4 bases from J, the gap between germline ends came to 13 bases. The CDR3 has 14 residues. The CDR3 nucleotides are TGTGCCAGCAGTTCACCGGGGGAAAATCAGCCCCAGCATTTT. Its translation is CASSSPGENQPQHF.

V gene TRBV7-6 combines with J gene TRBJ1-1, with D possibly being TRBD1 (5 bases). V dropped 4 bases and J dropped 4 bases, with 13 bases sitting between them. This CDR3 is built from 14 residues. Germline V gives CDR1 SGHVS, CDR2 FNYEAQ. The CDR3 region is CASSYGTRGTEAFF. The DNA for the CDR3 is TGTGCCAGCAGCTACGGGACTCGGGGCACTGAAGCTTTCTTT.

In its sample, this clone was seen once. The rearrangement joins TRBV9 to TRBJ2-3, with TRBD1 as a possible D gene (5 bases). The CDR3 length is 13 residues. Germline CDR1 SGDLS, CDR2 YYNGEE. Deletions cut 1 base from V and 5 bases from J, with 8 bases between. The CDR3 reads CASSVSREDTQYF. CDR3 DNA sequence: TGTGCCAGCAGCGTAAGCAGGGAAGATACGCAGTATTTT.

This clone was seen just once. V is TRBV27 and J is TRBJ2-7, with TRBD1 identical over 10 bases. Germline V gene data show CDR1 as MNHEY and CDR2 as SMNVEV (reference sequence). The CDR3 consists of 14 residues. V lost 5 bases and J lost 4; bases outside the gene matches: 5. This CDR3 is CASSPWDRGYEQYF. The CDR3 DNA reads as TGTGCCAGCAGTCCCTGGGACAGGGGATACGAGCAGTACTTC.

V and J are TRBV5-1 and TRBJ2-1; the match to TRBD1 covers 9 bases. This CDR3 is 15 amino acids long. J lost 7 bases, V lost 4 bases, and 9 bases had no gene match. Germline V CDR1 and CDR2: SGHRS, YFSETQ. For the CDR3, the DNA is TGCGCCAGCAGCCCGGACAGGGGCGTAAGAAATGAGCAGTTCTTC. Residues: CASSPDRGVRNEQFF.

V usage is TRBV5-1 and J usage is TRBJ1-2; TRBD1 agrees at 7 bases. Germline trimming cut 4 bases from V and 8 bases from J; bases unmatched to any gene: 14. The V gene's germline CDR1 is SGHRS and CDR2 YFSETQ. The CDR3 loop spans 15 amino acids. Here the CDR3 reads CASSPGDSGWGGYTF. For the CDR3, the DNA is TGCGCCAGCAGCCCCGGGGACAGTGGCTGGGGCGGCTACACCTTC.

The genes are TRBV5-1 and TRBJ1-5, with 9 bases matching TRBD1. Germline CDR1 and CDR2: SGHRS and YFSETQ. CDR3 length equals 16 residues. V lost 4 bases, J lost 1 base, and 6 bases stayed unmatched. The CDR3 protein is CASSEGQGLSNQPQHF. The CDR3 nucleotides are TGCGCCAGCAGCGAGGGACAGGGCTTGAGCAATCAGCCCCAGCATTTT.

The rearrangement links TRBV5-8 to TRBJ2-5; D is ambiguous. The CDR3 length is 12 residues. Germline V CDR1 and CDR2: SGHTS, YDEGEE. V was trimmed by 1 base and J by 4 bases, leaving 5 bases between them. CDR3 sequence (DNA): TGTGCCAGCAGCTTGTCGCGAGAGACCCAGTACTTC. It is translated as CASSLSRETQYF.

Only a few counts were recorded for this clone. The chain is built from TRBV5-4 and TRBJ1-1, with D possibly being TRBD1 (5 bases). Germline V gene sequence: CDR1 SGHNT, CDR2 YYREEE (reference sequence). V lost 2 bases and J 1 base, leaving 9 bases between the germline ends. This CDR3 spans 14 amino acids. The CDR3 region is CASSLAGKNTEAFF. DNA of the CDR3: TGTGCCAGCAGCTTAGCAGGGAAGAACACTGAAGCTTTCTTT.

V and J are TRBV2 and TRBJ1-2, with 11 bases matching TRBD1. V was clipped by 6 bases and J by 6 bases; unmatched bases: 9. CDR1 is SNHLY and CDR2 is FYNNEI in the germline V gene. The CDR3 sequence is 15 residues long. CDR3 sequence: CASRVRTGGKDGYTF. The CDR3 DNA sequence: TGTGCCAGCAGGGTCAGGACAGGGGGCAAGGATGGCTACACCTTC.

V gene TRBV23-1 combines with J gene TRBJ2-3; unclear D gene. TRBV23-1 is marked as an open reading frame, function uncertain. Trimming left V 8 bases short and J 2 bases short, with 26 bases between. This CDR3 has 18 residues. DNA for the CDR3: TGCGCCAGCGATGTCAACCTTTTAGCCGTCTCCCTCACAGATACGCAGTATTTT. It yields the protein CASDVNLLAVSLTDTQYF.

This chain uses TRBV7-2 with TRBJ2-3; D uncertain. CDR3 length: 14 amino acids. Deletions cut 1 base from V and 4 bases from J, with 9 bases between. CDR1 is SGHTA and CDR2 is FQGNSA in the germline V gene. In DNA, the CDR3 is TGTGCCAGCAGCTTAGGAGGCCCCCCAGATACGCAGTATTTT. Translation gives CASSLGGPPDTQYF.

This clone was counted once. The chain uses TRBV18 and TRBJ1-3; D is uncertain. This CDR3 spans 17 amino acids. CDR1 is KGHSH, CDR2 LQKENI, per germline. V was clipped by 2 bases and J by 0 bases, with 14 bases between them. The CDR3 DNA reads as TGTGCCAGCTCACCATCTCTTCCGGTGCGCTCTGGAAACACCATATATTTT. It translates to CASSPSLPVRSGNTIYF. Complete variable domain (other parts from reference TRBV18 and TRBJ1-3): NAGVMQNPRHLVRRRGQEARLRCSPMKGHSHVYWYRQLPEEGLKFMVYLQKENIIDESGMPKERFSAEFPKEGPSILRIQQVVRGDSAAYFCASSPSLPVRSGNTIYFGEGSWLTVV.

In its sample, this clone was seen once. The CDR3 DNA sequence: TGTGCCAGCAGCGAGAGGACAGACTATGGCTACACCTTC. As protein: CASSERTDYGYTF. The chain carries TRBV7-9 and TRBJ1-2, with TRBD1 as a possible D gene (6 bases). This CDR3 comprises 13 residues. Trimming stripped 5 bases from V and 3 bases from J, with 10 bases between. CDR1 and CDR2 (germline): SEHNR, FQNEAQ (reference sequence). The full variable domain, rest sourced from reference TRBV7-9 and TRBJ1-2, is DTGVSQNPRHKITKRGQNVTFRCDPISEHNRLYWYRQTLGQGPEFLTYFQNEAQLEKSRLLSDRFSAERPKGSFSTLEIQRTEQGDSAMYLCASSERTDYGYTFGSGTRLTVV.